These 23 T cell receptor beta chains share one sample of origin, sequenced in a study of T-cell memory formation after mild COVID-19. TCRdb fed the 5' RACE reads into MiXCR, producing one record per CDR3 protein. The sample consists of some 210,000 distinct CDR3 sequences, roughly 27% of them appearing once. The sample comprised PBMCs or a T cell subset sorted from them (not recorded which). The receptors stem from an adult woman who had mild COVID-19 (a few samples of this study predate the infection). Cell type and time point are not known.

This clonotype has more than one count but fewer than ten. The J gene is TRBJ2-7, the V gene TRBV24-1; no reliable D call. The CDR3 covers 15 residues. The germline gives CDR1 KGHDR, CDR2 SFDVKD. V lost 8 bases, J lost 1 base, and 17 bases lay in between. For the CDR3, the DNA is TGTGCCACCACCCCCGGAGAAGCCCCTTCCTACGAGCAGTACTTC. The encoded protein is CATTPGEAPSYEQYF.

This clonotype showed up many times. The chain joins TRBV7-3 to TRBJ2-7; 7 positions match TRBD1. The CDR3 has 13 amino acids. V gave up 3 bases and J gave up 3 bases; unmatched junction bases: 2. The germline gives CDR1 SGHTA, CDR2 FQGTGA. The CDR3 DNA sequence: TGTGCCAGCAGCTTGAGGGACAGCTACGAGCAGTACTTC. Protein: CASSLRDSYEQYF.

A few counts support this clonotype. V and J are TRBV3-1 and TRBJ2-1; 8 nucleotides align to TRBD1. In germline, CDR1 is LGHDT, CDR2 YNNKEL (reference sequence). The CDR3 has 15 residues. With V trimmed by 5 bases and J by 5 bases, 8 bases remained unmatched. CDR3 region: CASSGRTGGNNEQFF. In nucleotides, the CDR3 is TGTGCCAGCAGCGGAAGAACAGGGGGGAACAATGAGCAGTTCTTC.

In this sample, this clonotype turned up a few times. The chain joins TRBV24-1 to TRBJ2-5, with TRBD1 identical over 9 bases. Germline lookup yields CDR1 KGHDR and CDR2 SFDVKD. Trimming took 4 bases from V and 3 from J; bases not matched to a gene: 5. The CDR3 runs 15 residues. Written as DNA, the CDR3 is TGTGCCACCAGTGAGCCTGGGACAGGGAAAGAGACCCAGTACTTC. Its translation: CATSEPGTGKETQYF.

This clonotype was counted a few times. This chain connects TRBV5-5 to TRBJ2-5; D uncertain. The germline gives CDR1 SGHKS, CDR2 YYEKEE (reference sequence). Trimming removed 2 bases at V and 2 bases at J, with 7 bases between. The CDR3 covers 13 residues. In DNA, the CDR3 is TGTGCCAGCAGCTTCGTGGGACAAGAGACCCAGTACTTC. The encoded protein is CASSFVGQETQYF.

In this sample, this clonotype turned up a few times. The chain recombines TRBV29-1 with TRBJ2-3; 10 bases fit TRBD2. The length of the CDR3 is 15 residues. Germline trimming cut 4 bases from V and 3 bases from J; bases unmatched to any gene: 7. The germline V gene has CDR1 SQVTM and CDR2 ANQGSEA. The CDR3 region is CSVVGSGGWTDTQYF. CDR3 bases: TGCAGCGTTGTTGGTAGCGGGGGGTGGACAGATACGCAGTATTTT.

There are a few counts of this clonotype. The chain couples TRBV20-1 to TRBJ2-3; 9 bases fit TRBD1. Germline V gene lookup returns CDR1 DFQATT and CDR2 SNEGSKA (reference sequence). Trimming removed 6 bases from V and 2 bases from J; junction bases left unmatched: 6. The length of the CDR3 is 14 residues. The CDR3 DNA follows: TGCAGTGCGAGGGGACAGGGCCACACAGATACGCAGTATTTT. Protein: CSARGQGHTDTQYF.

This clonotype appeared a few times. The rearrangement links TRBV5-1 to TRBJ2-1; D tentatively fits TRBD1 or TRBD2 (5 bases each). Trimming stripped 3 bases from V and 5 bases from J, with 6 bases between. CDR3 length: 12 residues. Germline lookup yields CDR1 SGHRS and CDR2 YFSETQ. This CDR3 reads CASSWGNNEQFF. The CDR3 DNA reads TGCGCCAGCAGCTGGGGGAACAATGAGCAGTTCTTC.

This clonotype came up a few times. The CDR3 sequence is CASSDRNPYEQYF. CDR3 DNA sequence: TGTGCCAGCAGCGACAGGAACCCCTACGAGCAGTACTTC. V is TRBV4-2 and J is TRBJ2-7; tentatively, D is TRBD1 (6 bases). Germline assignment: CDR1 LGHNA and CDR2 YNFKEQ. This CDR3 region has 13 residues. V lost 5 bases to trimming and J lost 2 bases, with 10 bases between them.

V gene TRBV12-3 or TRBV12-4 combines with J gene TRBJ2-3; TRBD2 matches 11 bases. J gave up 3 bases and V 5 bases, and 7 bases lay outside the gene matches. This CDR3 spans 16 amino acids. The DNA for the CDR3 is TGTGCCAGCAGTCATGGGACTAGCGGTGCAACAGATACGCAGTATTTT. This encodes CASSHGTSGATDTQYF.

This rearrangement joins TRBV19 to TRBJ2-7, with D possibly being TRBD2 (7 bases). The CDR3 has 15 amino acids. Trimming took off 5 bases at V and 3 bases at J, with 17 bases between the two ends. Germline CDR1 and CDR2: LNHDA and SQIVND (reference sequence). This CDR3 reads CASSVYGGPNYEQYF. In DNA, the CDR3 is TGTGCCAGTAGTGTATACGGGGGGCCTAACTACGAGCAGTACTTC. Full variable domain (rest looked up from reference TRBV19 and TRBJ2-7): DGGITQSPKYLFRKEGQNVTLSCEQNLNHDAMYWYRQDPGQGLRLIYYSQIVNDFQKGDIAEGYSVSREKKESFPLTVTSAQKNPTAFYLCASSVYGGPNYEQYFGPGTRLTVT.

This clonotype has a handful of counts. The J gene is TRBJ2-7, the V gene TRBV4-1, with 7 bases fitting TRBD1. The V gene end was trimmed by 4 bases and the J gene end by 5 bases; junction bases not matched to a gene: 11. The CDR3 length is 15 residues. Germline V gene sequence: CDR1 MGHRA, CDR2 YSYEKL. The CDR3 sequence: CASSPSRGGKDEQYF. Here the CDR3 DNA reads TGCGCCAGCAGCCCTTCCAGAGGGGGCAAGGACGAGCAGTACTTC.

There are a few counts of this clonotype. This chain connects TRBV6-5 to TRBJ2-1; D gene ambiguous. Germline V lookup: CDR1 MNHEY, CDR2 SVGAGI. This CDR3 comprises 14 residues. Trimming stripped 0 bases from V and 0 bases from J, with 3 bases between. CDR3 sequence (DNA): TGTGCCAGCAGTTACTCCCTCTCCTACAATGAGCAGTTCTTC. It is translated as CASSYSLSYNEQFF.

The chain combines TRBV7-2 with TRBJ1-2; 7 bases align to TRBD1. V lost 5 bases to trimming and J lost 4 bases; unmatched junction nucleotides: 10. CDR1 is SGHTA and CDR2 is FQGNSA in the germline V gene. The CDR3 contains 15 residues. This chain's CDR3 is CASSPTRGRSYGYTF. The CDR3 DNA sequence: TGTGCCAGCAGCCCGACGAGGGGGCGCAGCTATGGCTACACCTTC.

V usage is TRBV12-3 or TRBV12-4 and J usage is TRBJ1-5; 8 positions agree with TRBD1. This CDR3 has 15 amino acids. V dropped 6 bases and J dropped 7; count of bases not matched to a gene: 11. The CDR3 nucleotides read TGTGCCAGCAGCGAACAATCAGGGGGCTGGCAGCCCCAGCATTTT. Residues: CASSEQSGGWQPQHF.

This chain uses TRBV4-1 with TRBJ1-6, with a tentative D call TRBD1 (6 bases). V lost 2 bases and J lost 4, with 12 bases in between. The CDR3 is 16 amino acids. Germline V gene lookup returns CDR1 MGHRA and CDR2 YSYEKL. Here the CDR3 reads CASSQQGQPYNSPLHF. The CDR3 DNA reads as TGCGCCAGCAGCCAACAGGGGCAGCCGTATAATTCACCCCTCCACTTT.

The J gene is TRBJ2-1, the V gene TRBV9; D is unclear. From germline, CDR1 is SGDLS and CDR2 YYNGEE. The length of the CDR3 is 12 residues. V was trimmed by 3 bases and J by 7 bases, leaving 8 bases between them. In DNA, the CDR3 is TGTGCCAGCAGCGCCCTAATGAATGAGCAGTTCTTC. As protein: CASSALMNEQFF.

There are a few counts of this clonotype. The chain recombines TRBV9 with TRBJ1-2; 7 nucleotides align to TRBD1. J gave up 8 bases and V 0 bases, and 13 bases lay outside the gene matches. The germline gives CDR1 SGDLS, CDR2 YYNGEE. There are 16 residues in the CDR3. CDR3 loop: CASSVAEGAHVQGYTF. CDR3 DNA: TGTGCCAGCAGCGTAGCTGAGGGGGCCCATGTGCAAGGCTACACCTTC.

The CDR3 here is CASSIEGRAAYEQYF. Here the CDR3 DNA reads TGTGCCAGTAGTATAGAGGGCAGGGCGGCCTACGAGCAGTACTTC. The rearrangement joins TRBV19 to TRBJ2-7; possible D gene TRBD1, 5 bases. Germline V CDR1 and CDR2: LNHDA, SQIVND (reference sequence). The CDR3 is 15 residues long. Trimming shortened V by 0 bases and J by 2 bases, and 11 bases separated the two germline ends.

The chain recombines TRBV7-9 with TRBJ2-1; tentative D call: TRBD2 (5 bases). There are 15 residues in the CDR3. The V and J ends lost 1 base and 7 bases respectively, with 14 bases between them. CDR1 SEHNR and CDR2 FQNEAQ come from the germline V gene (reference sequence). This chain's CDR3 is CASSLGGNGKNEQFF. For the CDR3, the DNA is TGTGCCAGCAGCTTAGGAGGGAACGGAAAAAATGAGCAGTTCTTC.

This clonotype was seen a handful of times. The V call is TRBV15, the J call TRBJ1-2; perhaps TRBD1 as D (6 bases). CDR1 is LNHNV and CDR2 is YYDKDF in the germline V gene (reference sequence). The CDR3 totals 16 residues. Trimming cost V 0 bases and J 5 bases, with 16 bases left between them. CDR3: CATSRELWGRSYGYTF. CDR3 nucleotide sequence: TGTGCCACCAGCAGAGAGCTCTGGGGGCGATCGTATGGCTACACCTTC.

This clonotype was observed a handful of times. V and J are TRBV29-1 and TRBJ1-2; 8 bases match TRBD1. Trimming took 5 bases from V and 1 from J; bases not matched to a gene: 6. The CDR3 covers 14 residues. Germline CDR1 reads SQVTM; CDR2 reads ANQGSEA. The CDR3 loop is CSVPDRAVNYGYTF. The CDR3 DNA reads as TGCAGCGTTCCGGACAGGGCAGTTAACTATGGCTACACCTTC.

V is TRBV18 and J is TRBJ1-6; 9 positions match TRBD1. Germline trimming cut 6 bases from V and 9 bases from J; bases unmatched to any gene: 9. This CDR3 has 15 residues. The germline V gene encodes CDR1 KGHSH and CDR2 LQKENI. CDR3 loop: CASSAGTGSASPLHF. CDR3 nucleotides: TGTGCCAGCTCCGCCGGGACAGGGTCCGCTTCACCCCTCCACTTT.